Listed here are 9 T cell receptor beta chains from one sample, sequenced in a study of T cell responses to AZD1222 COVID-19 vaccine. The repertoire was sequenced with immunoSEQ multiplex PCR; TCRdb's copy has only in-frame clones and lacks some. The sample includes 160,000 or so clones, just over 90% of them seen just once. Material: peripheral blood, obtained on day 0 of AZD1222 vaccination. Receptor source: an adult in good health.

The chain employs TRBV30 and TRBJ1-2, with D maybe TRBD1 (5 bases). Per the germline V gene, CDR1 is GTSNPN and CDR2 is SVGIG (reference sequence). Deletions cut 5 bases from V and 7 bases from J, with 14 bases between. This CDR3 region has 12 residues. The CDR3 nucleotides are TGTGCCTGGGCGGGACGGGGTGCTGGCTACACCTTC. Its protein is CAWAGRGAGYTF.

V and J are TRBV4-2 and TRBJ2-7, with 8 bases identical to TRBD1. This CDR3 spans 17 amino acids. The V and J ends lost 0 bases and 6 bases, in that order; junction bases with no gene match: 13. Per germline, CDR1 LGHNA and CDR2 YNFKEQ. In nucleotides, the CDR3 is TGTGCCAGCAGCCAAGATGGGTCAGGGGGCGTCTCTTTCGAGCAGTACTTC. It yields the protein CASSQDGSGGVSFEQYF.

The rearrangement uses TRBV20-1 and TRBJ2-1, with TRBD1 identical over 9 bases. Losses at the gene ends were 3 bases for V and 4 bases for J; bases not matched to a gene: 4. The germline V gene has CDR1 DFQATT and CDR2 SNEGSKA (reference sequence). The CDR3 spans 14 residues. CDR3 sequence reads: CSASRTGVYNEQFF. The CDR3 bases are TGCAGTGCTAGTCGGACAGGGGTATACAATGAGCAGTTCTTC.

V gene TRBV28 combines with J gene TRBJ2-1, with D unresolved. CDR3 length equals 15 residues. Germline V gives CDR1 MDHEN, CDR2 SYDVKM. The ends were cut back, 5 bases at V and 3 bases at J, with 14 bases in the middle. CDR3 sequence reads: CASSLAEVVYNEQFF. In DNA form, the CDR3 reads TGTGCCAGCAGTCTTGCGGAAGTCGTCTACAATGAGCAGTTCTTC.

The chain has TRBV19 and TRBJ1-3; D is undetermined. Per the germline V gene, CDR1 is LNHDA and CDR2 is SQIVND (reference sequence). The CDR3 has 16 amino acids. V was pared by 0 bases and J by 3 bases, with 12 bases between. The CDR3 nucleotides read TGTGCCAGTAGTATAGACGGCGGCCTCCTTGGAAACACCATATATTTT. It is translated as CASSIDGGLLGNTIYF.

V is TRBV29-1 and J is TRBJ2-2; 8 bases map to TRBD2. The CDR3 is 14 residues long. Trimming at V came to 6 bases and at J to 2 bases, leaving 5 bases not matched to a gene. CDR1 SQVTM and CDR2 ANQGSEA come from the germline V gene. Here the CDR3 DNA reads TGCAGCGTGCGGACTAGCAGAAACACCGGGGAGCTGTTTTTT. Translation: CSVRTSRNTGELFF.

The rearrangement joins TRBV28 to TRBJ1-2; possible D gene TRBD1, 5 bases. The ends were cut back, 3 bases at V and 0 bases at J, with 11 bases in the middle. CDR1 MDHEN and CDR2 SYDVKM come from the germline V gene. This CDR3 has 15 amino acids. CDR3 amino acids: CASSFLGVSNYGYTF. CDR3 bases: TGTGCCAGCAGTTTTTTAGGGGTGTCTAACTATGGCTACACCTTC.

The chain is built from TRBV6-1 and TRBJ2-3; D is uncertain. There are 16 residues in the CDR3. CDR1 is MNHNS and CDR2 is SASEGT in the germline V gene. Trimming took 4 bases from V and 2 from J, leaving 16 bases between them. This CDR3 is CASSVTYTPDTDTQYF. The CDR3 region has the DNA TGTGCCAGCAGTGTCACCTATACCCCTGACACAGATACGCAGTATTTT.

This chain links TRBV6-6 with TRBJ1-1; possibly TRBD1 for D (6 bases). Trimming stripped 0 bases from V and 1 base from J, with 12 bases between. The V gene's germline CDR1 is MNHNY and CDR2 SVGAGI (reference sequence). This CDR3 has 16 residues. The DNA for the CDR3 is TGTGCCAGCAGTTACTCGCCGGGACATCGGAACACTGAAGCTTTCTTT. This codes for CASSYSPGHRNTEAFF.